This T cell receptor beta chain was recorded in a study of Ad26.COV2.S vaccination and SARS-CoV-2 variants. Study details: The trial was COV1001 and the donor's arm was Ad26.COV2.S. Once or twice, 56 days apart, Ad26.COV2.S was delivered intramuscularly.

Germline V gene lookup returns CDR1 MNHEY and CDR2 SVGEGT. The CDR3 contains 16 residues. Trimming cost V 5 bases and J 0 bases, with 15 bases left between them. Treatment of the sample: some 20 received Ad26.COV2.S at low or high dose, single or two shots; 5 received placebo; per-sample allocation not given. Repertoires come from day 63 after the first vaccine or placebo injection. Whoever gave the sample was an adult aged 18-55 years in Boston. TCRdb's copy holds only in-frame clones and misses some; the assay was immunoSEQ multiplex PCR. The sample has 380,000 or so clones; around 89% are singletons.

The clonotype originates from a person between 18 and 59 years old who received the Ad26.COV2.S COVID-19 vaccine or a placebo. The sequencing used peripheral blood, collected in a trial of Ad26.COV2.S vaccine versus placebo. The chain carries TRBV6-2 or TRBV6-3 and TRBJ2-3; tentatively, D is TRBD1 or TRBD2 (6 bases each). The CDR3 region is CASSNYGGSSTDTQYF. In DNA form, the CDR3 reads TGTGCCAGCAGTAACTACGGGGGCTCTAGCACAGATACGCAGTATTTT.